This T cell receptor beta chain was recovered during a study of blood T cell repertoires in COVID-19. Only one count was recorded for this clone. The assay was immunoSEQ multiplex PCR, and TCRdb's table has in-frame clones only and misses some. Here the sample spans about 300,000 clones, 87% being singletons. V was cut by 5 bases and J by 8 bases, with 13 bases left in between. The length of the CDR3 is 13 residues. Germline V CDR1 and CDR2: MNHEY, SMNVEV (reference sequence). Sequencing was performed on PBMCs or T cells enriched from blood (not recorded which). The V and J genes are TRBV27 and TRBJ2-1; D not certain. The sequence was collected from a woman aged 25 to 39 who had recovered from COVID-19. Here the CDR3 DNA reads TGTGCCAGCAGTCCTGGCCCTCCCGATGAGCAGTTCTTC. It specifies CASSPGPPDEQFF.